What follows describes a single T cell receptor (beta chain). One junction end does not reproduce the germline sequence, and a read error may be involved. This sample is part of a study of T cell responses to AZD1222 COVID-19 vaccine. Germline CDR1 LGHDT, CDR2 YNNKEL (reference sequence). The CDR3 loop spans 14 amino acids. The assay was immunoSEQ multiplex PCR, and TCRdb's table has in-frame clones only and misses some. The repertoire holds 120,000 or so clones, approximately 80% seen once, with roughly a quarter in the top ten. The sequences come from peripheral blood, collected 28 days after the second AZD1222 dose. This clonotype was obtained from an adult who received the AZD1222 COVID-19 vaccine. The chain is built from TRBV3-1 (or the pseudogene TRBV3-2) and TRBJ1-5; D call uncertain. The CDR3 bases are TGTGCCGGCAGCCAAGAAAGACCCTATCAGCCCCAGCATTTT. This codes for CAGSQERPYQPQHF.